These T cell receptor beta chains were read from a single sample in a study of PD-1 blockade in classical Hodgkin lymphoma. The table came from immunoSEQ multiplex PCR; TCRdb's copy has only in-frame clones and leaves some out. The sample carries almost 30,000 clones, roughly 80% recorded once. Sequenced here: CD4+ T cells from blood, sampled before the fourth cycle of nivolumab. The source is a human donor with classical Hodgkin lymphoma. Both conserved end residues are part of each CDR3. The D gene is left open where the match is weak. Expanded clones get a size class; other rows say once, few or many, or leave the size out.

D gene	V gene	J gene	CDR3 length	clone size	CDR3 protein	CDR3 DNA
-	TRBV6-1	TRBJ1-2	17	-	CASSEALPGRFPHGYTF	TGTGCCAGCAGTGAAGCCTTACCCGGTCGTTTCCCTCATGGCTACACCTTC
TRBD1	TRBV2	TRBJ1-2	14	-	CASSLQGVDYGYTF	TGTGCCAGCAGCCTACAGGGGGTCGACTATGGCTACACCTTC
TRBD2	TRBV6-4	TRBJ2-1	14	-	CASSASGGANEQFF	TGTGCCAGCAGTGCTAGCGGGGGGGCCAATGAGCAGTTCTTC
TRBD1	TRBV7-9	TRBJ1-2	16	few	CASSLDRTGSNYGYTF	TGTGCCAGCAGCTTAGATCGGACAGGCTCCAACTATGGCTACACCTTC
TRBD1	TRBV5-1	TRBJ1-2	15	-	CASSLEGTGPYGYTF	TGCGCCAGCAGCTTGGAAGGGACAGGGCCCTATGGCTACACCTTC
-	TRBV6-6	TRBJ1-4	12	-	CASNGDRLGLFF	TGTGCCAGCAACGGGGACCGATTAGGACTGTTTTTT
TRBD2	TRBV13	TRBJ2-7	15	-	CASSIAGAQSYEQYF	TGTGCCAGCAGTATAGCGGGGGCCCAGAGCTACGAGCAGTACTTC
TRBD1	TRBV5-1	TRBJ2-1	15	once	CASSLDRASYNEQFF	TGCGCCAGCAGCTTAGACAGGGCCTCCTACAATGAGCAGTTCTTC
-	TRBV5-1	TRBJ2-1	13	-	CASSLDTYNEQFF	TGCGCCAGCAGCTTGGACACCTACAATGAGCAGTTCTTC
-	TRBV18	TRBJ1-6	16	-	CASSQADREWDSPLHF	TGTGCCAGCTCACAAGCGGATAGGGAGTGGGATTCACCCCTCCACTTT
-	TRBV5-1	TRBJ2-3	14	-	CASSSQRGTDTQYF	TGCGCCAGCAGCTCCCAGAGGGGCACAGATACGCAGTATTTT
-	TRBV6-5	TRBJ1-1	13	-	CASRREVNTEAFF	TGTGCCAGCAGGAGGGAGGTGAACACTGAAGCTTTCTTT
-	TRBV4-1	TRBJ1-2	13	-	CASSQSAEYGYTF	TGCGCCAGCAGCCAATCGGCGGAGTATGGCTACACCTTC
-	TRBV5-6	TRBJ1-4	15	-	CASSSRTATNEKLFF	TGTGCCAGCAGCTCGCGGACGGCAACTAATGAAAAACTGTTTTTT
TRBD1	TRBV28	TRBJ2-5	14	-	CASNVDRPQETQYF	TGTGCCAGCAACGTGGACAGGCCTCAAGAGACCCAGTACTTC
-	TRBV7-9	TRBJ1-1	13	-	CASSLVWDTEAFF	TGTGCCAGCAGCTTAGTCTGGGACACTGAAGCTTTCTTT
TRBD2	TRBV5-1	TRBJ2-5	15	-	CASSLGASGVETQYF	TGCGCCAGCAGCTTGGGTGCTAGCGGGGTGGAGACCCAGTACTTC
-	TRBV30	TRBJ1-6	16	-	CAWSIGRGGVNSPLHF	TGTGCCTGGAGTATTGGGAGGGGCGGCGTTAATTCACCCCTCCACTTT
-	TRBV6-6	TRBJ1-1	15	-	CASTPRAGINTEAFF	TGTGCCAGCACCCCCCGAGCGGGTATTAACACTGAAGCTTTCTTT
-	TRBV5-5	TRBJ1-4	15	once	CASSPLRLGNEKLFF	TGTGCCAGCAGCCCCCTGCGTTTGGGTAATGAAAAACTGTTTTTT
-	TRBV6-5	TRBJ2-6	16	-	CASSSLGAQGANVLTF	TGTGCCAGCAGTTCCTTGGGGGCGCAGGGGGCCAACGTCCTGACTTTC
-	TRBV5-1	TRBJ1-3	15	once	CASSLVWASGNTIYF	TGCGCCAGCAGCTTGGTTTGGGCGTCTGGAAACACCATATATTTT
TRBD2	TRBV27	TRBJ2-7	17	-	CASSFSGLAGDLYEQYF	TGTGCCAGCAGTTTCAGCGGACTAGCGGGGGACCTCTACGAGCAGTACTTC
-	TRBV7-8	TRBJ2-2	15	few	CASSLDMRNTGELFF	TGTGCCAGCAGCTTAGATATGAGGAACACCGGGGAGCTGTTTTTT
TRBD1	TRBV6-6	TRBJ1-2	16	-	CASSQGQGGANYGYTF	TGTGCCAGCAGTCAGGGACAGGGTGGGGCTAACTATGGCTACACCTTC
TRBD2	TRBV9	TRBJ2-1	15	-	CASSYLAGNYNEQFF	TGTGCCAGCAGCTACCTAGCGGGGAACTACAATGAGCAGTTCTTC
-	TRBV5-5	TRBJ1-1	14	-	CASSPGTANTEAFF	TGTGCCAGCAGCCCAGGGACGGCAAACACTGAAGCTTTCTTT
-	TRBV5-1	TRBJ1-4	15	-	CASSLARGLGEKLFF	TGCGCCAGCAGCTTGGCTCGGGGCTTGGGTGAAAAACTGTTTTTT
TRBD1	TRBV7-9	TRBJ1-2	13	-	CASSRDRESGYTF	TGTGCTAGCAGCAGGGACAGGGAGAGTGGCTACACCTTC
-	TRBV5-1	TRBJ2-5	13	-	CASRLGTQETQYF	TGCGCCAGCAGGCTGGGGACCCAAGAGACCCAGTACTTC